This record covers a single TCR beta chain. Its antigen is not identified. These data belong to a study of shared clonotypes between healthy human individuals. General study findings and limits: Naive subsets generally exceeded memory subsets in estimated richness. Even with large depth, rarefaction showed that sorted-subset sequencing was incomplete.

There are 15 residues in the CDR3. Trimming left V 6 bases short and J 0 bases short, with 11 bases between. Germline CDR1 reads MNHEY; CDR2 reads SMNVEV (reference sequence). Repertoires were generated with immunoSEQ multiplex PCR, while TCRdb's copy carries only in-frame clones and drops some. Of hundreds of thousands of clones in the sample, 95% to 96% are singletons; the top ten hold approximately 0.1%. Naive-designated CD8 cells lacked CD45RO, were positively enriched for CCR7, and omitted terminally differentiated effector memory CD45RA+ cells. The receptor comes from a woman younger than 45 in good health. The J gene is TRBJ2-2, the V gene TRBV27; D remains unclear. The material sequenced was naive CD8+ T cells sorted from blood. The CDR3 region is CASSARQANTGELFF. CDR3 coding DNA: TGTGCCAGCAGCGCCAGGCAAGCGAACACCGGGGAGCTGTTTTTT.